This TCR beta chain came from a study of cytomegalovirus exposure and HLA in healthy donors (dated by TCRdb to about 2017). Context from the whole study: According to an earlier analysis of several hundred of the donors, about 170 million T cells yielded some 110 million unique TCR beta sequences and about 300 Gb of sequence data. Rather than drawing on any new phenotypic data, the later analysis identified candidate immune exposures from TCR beta sequences and the way those sequences occurred across donors. The study profiled the T cell repertoires of hundreds of subjects by immunosequencing and related them to cytomegalovirus serostatus. Both class I and class II loci were covered by HLA typing, at four-digit resolution. Typing coverage varied by locus: roughly 620-640 donors for A, B, C, DRB1 and DQB1; approximately 500 for DQA1; approximately 570 for DPA1; roughly 450 for DPB1. A later analysis re-analyzed previously published TCR beta repertoires from 666 donors and added high-resolution HLA genotyping to study TCR occurrence patterns. An early release that covered fewer than 800 HLA-typed donors contained approximately 300 gigabases of sequencing data and 65 million to 100 million unique TCR sequences. Alongside the repertoire data, information on donor age, sex, ethnicity and CMV serostatus was compiled. The study aimed to test whether cataloging public T cell receptors could reveal signatures of past pathogen exposure. Every repertoire in the discovery cohort had been generated on one and the same sequencing platform. Across about 380 genotyped donors of the cohort, an average of about 200,000 unique TCR beta nucleotide sequences per donor were sequenced, and roughly 18% of those sequences were non-productive. Along with the roughly 610-subject first cohort, a separate validation cohort of 120 different subjects was used. Because of strong linkage in the cohort, roughly five DR-DQ haplotypes were treated as single units for association and clustering. Of the approximately 400 genotyped donors, about 80% fell in the genetic ancestry cluster associated with self-reported Caucasian donors. An earlier analysis of fewer than 750 of the donors used high-throughput TCR beta sequencing to judge whether each TCR beta V gene segment behaved as functional or pseudogenic. In a later genetic analysis, genome-wide SNP genotypes for about three fifths of the 666 donors were used, and that subset was treated as a discovery cohort. The study combined high-throughput TCR immunosequencing, statistical association of individual TCRs with disease status, and machine learning to predict cytomegalovirus infection status.

Receptor libraries were prepared by the immunoSEQ multiplex PCR assay. The multiplex PCR relied on a mix of 60 forward primers for TCR Vbeta segments and 13 reverse primers for TCR Jbeta segments. The CDR3 region of rearranged TCR beta genes was amplified from genomic DNA with a multiplex PCR assay. Amplified TCR beta libraries were sequenced as 87-base-pair reads on the Illumina HiSeq System. The authors' pipeline ran thus. A later analysis counted approximately 84 million unique TCR beta chains across the 600 to 850 repertoires, and 9 million to 14 million of these chains were shared by at least two donors. Raw reads were error-corrected and collapsed into unique sequences with a nearest-neighbor algorithm that merged closely related sequences to remove PCR and sequencing errors. Alignment of CDR3 sequences to IMGT reference sequences was used to assign V, D and J gene segments. For a sequence to be retained, a match of at least six nucleotides was required to both a V gene segment and a J gene segment. Rearrangements were called productive when the CDR3 lacked stop codons and stayed in frame with V and J; all others were non-productive. CDR3 was defined according to IMGT convention as the region running from the second conserved V-encoded cysteine to the conserved J-encoded phenylalanine. The earlier analysis of some 580 of the donors excluded any sequence lacking an unambiguous match to a single V gene segment. In an earlier analysis of almost 600 of the donors, a V segment was called functional when productive rearrangements were above 56.7%, and segregating when the standard deviation between donors exceeded 5%. A statistical classification framework was built to diagnose cytomegalovirus status from the catalog of TCR beta chain sequences. V and J gene assignment, in a later analysis, came from comparing TCR nucleotide sequences with IMGT/GENE-DB human TR gene sequences. In a later analysis, CDR3 sequences and most-parsimonious VDJ recombination scenarios were assigned using the TCRdist pipeline. In a later analysis, every TCR beta chain was defined by the combination of its CDR3 amino acid sequence and its V-gene family, and reads without a unique V-gene family were dropped. A later analysis removed 592 highly shared, low-generation-probability nucleotide sequences to deal with suspected cross-contamination and a sequencing artifact. In a later analysis, a clonal expansion index for each public chain was calculated from normalized within-repertoire ranks of inferred template counts. In a later analysis, generation probabilities were computed using a VDJ recombination model fitted to out-of-frame rearrangements, and the results were checked against IGoR. A later analysis scored TCR-TCR, TCR-HLA and TCR-CMV co-occurrence with hypergeometric tests, applying a repertoire-size bias correction to TCR pairs. False discovery rates were estimated in a later analysis by permuting HLA or CMV assignments 20 times. In a later analysis, co-occurring TCRs were grouped with DBSCAN, and TCRdist sequence similarity was added when clustering was performed within HLA-allele-positive subsets. Repertoires with fewer than 30,000 or more than 120,000 public chains were left out of co-occurrence clustering, as were five repertoires with anomalous nucleotide sharing. This is the immuneACCESS table as TCRdb keeps it, with only in-frame sequences that have V and J called. A part of the clones is gone; compared with another copy, unresolved V genes explain less than half, and the rest is unexplained. The DNA was the basis for D and trimming; V, J and clone size are from that table. This sample gives under 200,000 clones in total; more than 9.5% of them show up just once. Approximately 8.4% of the sample is taken by the ten largest.

Broad study findings and their caveats: In a later genetic analysis, a missense DCLRE1C variant was associated with V-gene and J-gene trimming of TCR beta chains, and the association was replicated in an independent cohort. While some public TCRs were present in many individuals, most TCR sequences turned up only very rarely across donors. A later analysis found that TCR association rates varied across HLA loci, with DRB1 alleles showing the most associated TCRs and HLA-C alleles the fewest. The earlier analysis of some 560 of the donors excluded approximately 15 rarely observed V segments, including chromosome 9 orphons, because counts were too low. Assigning TCR associations to individual alleles was difficult when HLA alleles, especially DR and DQ, strongly co-occurred. This cohort had only TCR beta chains sequenced, and the lack of alpha or paired-chain data limited which features could be detected. According to a later analysis, parvovirus B19, influenza, CMV and Epstein-Barr virus appeared linked to several top co-occurrence clusters. A later analysis found that most CMV-associated TCR beta chains appeared HLA-restricted, with HLA associations seemingly driven largely by CMV exposure. At a false discovery rate of 0.05, a later analysis linked some 18,000 TCR beta sequences to specific HLA alleles. Because HLA typing was missing for some donors at each locus, association tests included only the typed subset. The classifier was reported to diagnose cytomegalovirus status with high specificity and sensitivity in both the original and validation cohorts. In vitro tests confirmed that a few of the cytomegalovirus-associated TCR beta chains recognize cytomegalovirus antigens. The 87-base-pair reads could not distinguish some IMGT-functional V segments, including TRBV6-2 and TRBV6-3, so those segments were excluded. Roughly uniform sequencing depth across donors was assumed in presence/absence analyses, although this assumption may not hold. Linkage disequilibrium might explain the correlated functional status among segregating V segments, but an unknown experimental factor could not be excluded. A further reported finding was that TCR beta sequences accurately predicted the HLA-A and HLA-B alleles for most subjects in the first cohort. The authors suggested that the approach could potentially be generalized to other disease states and immunological phenotypes. In an earlier analysis of fewer than 700 of the donors, most TCR beta V segments appeared in productive rearrangements about 87% or about 30% of the time, broadly matching IMGT annotations. CMV serostatus was the only immune exposure information available for the cohort. A later genetic analysis reported fewer N-insertions in productive TCRs among donors in an Asian-associated ancestry cluster than the roughly 650-donor mean. A later analysis found that HLA-associated TCR beta chains were more clonally expanded and had lower generation probabilities than equally common non-associated chains. A total of 164 TCR beta chains were listed by the study as associated with cytomegalovirus. The sequencing pipeline was judged likely to have produced a cluster of highly shared sequence variants as a technical artifact.

The cohort was made up of several hundred healthy bone marrow donors. At the time of sampling, every cohort member was nominally healthy, though immune exposures that went unrecorded were likely present. The donor was CMV seropositive and belonged to the group of around 300 seropositive cohort members. A peripheral blood sample was collected from each donor, and TCR beta sequencing was performed on peripheral blood mononuclear cells. The Qiagen DNeasy Blood Extraction Kit was used to extract genomic DNA from the blood cell samples. This clone has more than one count but fewer than ten. It lacks a known antigen. No quality values exist for individual bases; no much larger clone is one base distant. The junction shows trimming of 4 bases on V and 0 bases on J, and the gene matches do not reach 6 bases of it. In the germline V gene, CDR1 corresponds to SGHTA and CDR2 to FQGNSA. From the cysteine through the phenylalanine, the CDR3 covers 16 amino acids. Only the CDR3 part of the read is kept: 48 bases, read in frame from the first base.

The origin of this receptor is a man aged 50 or older in good health and CMV-seropositive. Source material: PBMCs. The rearranged chain carries TRBV7-2 and TRBJ2-4, and 7 junction bases match TRBD1. The nucleotide sequence reads as follows: TGTGCCAGCAGCTCCACAGGGGACCGAGCCAAAAACATTCAGTACTTC. Its protein is CASSSTGDRAKNIQYF.